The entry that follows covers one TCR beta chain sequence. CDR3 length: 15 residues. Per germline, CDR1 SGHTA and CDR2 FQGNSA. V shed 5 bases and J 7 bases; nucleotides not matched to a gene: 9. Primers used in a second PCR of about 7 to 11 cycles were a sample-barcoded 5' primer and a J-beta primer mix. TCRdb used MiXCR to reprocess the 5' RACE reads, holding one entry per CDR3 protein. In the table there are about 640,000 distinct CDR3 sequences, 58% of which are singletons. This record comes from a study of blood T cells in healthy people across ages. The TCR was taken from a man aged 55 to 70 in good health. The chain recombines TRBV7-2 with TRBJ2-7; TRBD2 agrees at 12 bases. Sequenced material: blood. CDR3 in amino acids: CASSRLAGGPNEQYF. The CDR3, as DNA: TGTGCCAGCAGCAGGCTAGCGGGGGGGCCAAATGAGCAGTACTTC.